Below are 11 T cell receptor beta chains sequenced from a single sample in a study of prognosis after radiotherapy for stage I lung cancer. CDR3 of TCR beta was amplified from genomic DNA via a two-round multiplex PCR. During first-round PCR, primers specific to each TRBV and TRBJ gene were used. TCRdb reprocessed the multiplex PCR reads via MiXCR and lists one record per CDR3 protein. The top ten clones hold around 60% of a sample with tens of thousands of distinct CDR3 sequences, roughly 39% of them seen once. This sample comprised PBMCs, obtained before or after stereotactic body radiation therapy (not recorded which). These receptors were collected from a donor aged 50 or older with non-small cell lung cancer.

At least ten counts were recorded for this clonotype. The genes are TRBV5-1 and TRBJ1-1; TRBD1 matches 11 bases. Germline V lookup: CDR1 SGHRS, CDR2 YFSETQ. The CDR3 contains 17 residues. V dropped 4 bases and J dropped 2; count of bases not matched to a gene: 10. This CDR3 is CASSPGTGGGYNTEAFF. CDR3 bases: TGCGCCAGCAGCCCCGGGACAGGGGGTGGTTACAACACTGAAGCTTTCTTT.

This clonotype came up many times. The rearrangement joins TRBV5-1 to TRBJ2-1; D not certain. The V and J ends lost 0 bases and 7 bases respectively, with 11 bases between them. The V gene's germline CDR1 is SGHRS and CDR2 YFSETQ. The CDR3 has 14 residues. CDR3 coding DNA: TGCGCCAGCAGCTTGGAAGCTCCTGGGAATGAGCAGTTCTTC. This encodes CASSLEAPGNEQFF.

This clonotype was picked up many times. The chain uses TRBV5-1 and TRBJ2-7, with 10 bases aligning to TRBD1. CDR1 SGHRS and CDR2 YFSETQ come from the germline V gene. V lost 5 bases, J lost 0 bases, and 2 bases stayed unmatched. This CDR3 comprises 14 residues. CDR3 nucleotide sequence: TGCGCCAGCAGGGGACAGGGGCTCTCCTACGAGCAGTACTTC. Translation: CASRGQGLSYEQYF.

This sequence joins TRBV30 and TRBJ1-2; D might be TRBD1 (5 bases). CDR1 GTSNPN and CDR2 SVGIG come from the germline V gene (reference sequence). The CDR3 loop spans 13 amino acids. The V gene lost 0 bases and the J gene lost 2 bases, with 7 bases spanning the gap. DNA for the CDR3: TGTGCCTGGAGTGTTTGGACAAACTATGGCTACACCTTC. Its translation is CAWSVWTNYGYTF. The full variable domain, with the rest looked up from reference TRBV30 and TRBJ1-2, is SQTIHQWPATLVQPVGSPLSLECTVEGTSNPNLYWYRQAAGRGLQLLFYSVGIGQISSEVPQNLSASRPQDRQFILSSKKLLLSDSGFYLCAWSVWTNYGYTFGSGTRLTVV.

This clonotype appeared many times. The CDR3 sequence is CASSHKPQLAGGGYEQYF. CDR3 bases: TGTGCCAGCAGCCACAAACCGCAACTAGCGGGAGGCGGCTACGAGCAGTACTTC. This chain links TRBV7-9 with TRBJ2-7; 12 positions agree with TRBD2. The length of the CDR3 is 18 residues. Germline CDR1 SEHNR, CDR2 FQNEAQ (reference sequence). With V trimmed by 5 bases and J by 3 bases, 14 bases remained unmatched.

Here the CDR3 reads CASSQDEGGTEAFF. CDR3 DNA: TGTGCCAGCAGCCAAGACGAAGGGGGCACTGAAGCTTTCTTT. The J gene is TRBJ1-1, the V gene TRBV3-1; perhaps TRBD1 as D (6 bases). Trimming stripped 0 bases from V and 4 bases from J, with 9 bases between. Germline lookup yields CDR1 LGHDT and CDR2 YNNKEL (reference sequence). The CDR3 is made up of 14 amino acids.

This clonotype was seen at least ten times. The chain couples TRBV7-8 to TRBJ2-1; 11 bases align to TRBD2. V shed 6 bases, J shed 9 bases, and the junction held 10 bases outside the gene matches. The length of the CDR3 is 15 residues. CDR1 SGHVS and CDR2 FQNEAQ come from the germline V gene. CDR3 DNA sequence: TGTGCCAGCAGGATAAATAGCGGGAGGGTCGGTGAGCAGTTCTTC. It encodes CASRINSGRVGEQFF.

Note on this clonotype: A single base is all that separates this from a far larger clone, so a read error is likely. The rearrangement links TRBV12-3 or TRBV12-4 to TRBJ2-2, with D possibly matching TRBD1 (6 bases). V was shortened by 5 bases and J by 2 bases, with 15 bases between the two germline ends. The CDR3 spans 16 residues. CDR3 DNA: TGTGCCAGCAGTGACCCAGGGGCCCCCAACACCGGGGAGCTGTTTTTT. This encodes CASSDPGAPNTGELFF.

To note about this clonotype: A clone one base away is much larger, so this may be a read error. The chain couples TRBV4-2 to TRBJ2-2; D is perhaps TRBD1 or TRBD2 (5 bases each). Germline CDR1 LGHNA, CDR2 YNFKEQ. The length of the CDR3 is 16 residues. Here the CDR3 DNA reads TGTGCCAGCAGCCAACATCCCAGGGTAAACACCGGGAAGCTGTTTTTT. Amino acids: CASSQHPRVNTGKLFF.

This clonotype has only one observation. Compared with germline, one end of the junction differs, possibly owing to a read error. The chain has TRBV28 and TRBJ2-1, with D perhaps matching TRBD2 (6 bases). This CDR3 region has 14 residues. Germline V gives CDR1 MDHEN, CDR2 SYDVKM. CDR3 sequence reads: CASSIGRVYNEHFF. CDR3 DNA: TGTGCCAGCAGTATCGGGAGAGTCTACAATGAGCATTTCTTC.

This chain connects TRBV4-1 to TRBJ2-1; 7 nucleotides line up with TRBD1. CDR1 and CDR2 from the germline V gene are MGHRA and YSYEKL. This CDR3 is 16 amino acids long. After removal of 3 bases from V and 8 bases from J, the junction contained 13 bases not matched to a gene. The CDR3 loop is CASSQSQGDLRDEQFF. The CDR3 region has the DNA TGCGCCAGCAGCCAGTCCCAGGGGGACCTAAGGGATGAGCAGTTCTTC.